The 30 T cell receptor beta chains presented below share a single source sample, sequenced in a study of blood T cell repertoires in COVID-19. Sequencing used immunoSEQ multiplex PCR; TCRdb keeps in-frame clones, though not all of them. The top ten clones hold 3.5% of a sample with some 83,000 clones, around 83% of them seen once. Sequenced: peripheral blood. Source of these receptors: a man in his fifties with acute or convalescent COVID-19.

V usage is TRBV6-5 and J usage is TRBJ2-1; 10 bases line up with TRBD1. This CDR3 is built from 15 residues. Germline V lookup: CDR1 MNHEY, CDR2 SVGAGI. V dropped 8 bases and J dropped 8; count of bases not matched to a gene: 12. The CDR3: CASSFTGTGAYEQFF. The CDR3 DNA sequence: TGTGCCAGCTCGTTTACCGGGACAGGGGCCTATGAGCAGTTCTTC.

The V call is TRBV6-2 or TRBV6-3, the J call TRBJ1-4, with TRBD1 identical over 8 bases. The V segment lost 4 bases and the J segment 11 bases; nucleotides outside the gene matches: 12. Germline V lookup: CDR1 MNHEY, CDR2 SVGEGT. The CDR3 runs 15 residues. CDR3 loop: CASSSNRGTRSKLFF. CDR3 bases: TGTGCCAGCAGTTCAAACAGGGGGACGCGCTCGAAACTGTTTTTT.

This chain uses TRBV30 with TRBJ2-7; D possibly corresponds to TRBD2 (6 bases). Germline lookup yields CDR1 GTSNPN and CDR2 SVGIG (reference sequence). Deletions cut 1 base from V and 2 bases from J, with 9 bases between. This CDR3 has 13 amino acids. CDR3 loop: CAWSGLATYEQYF. In DNA form, the CDR3 reads TGTGCCTGGAGTGGGCTAGCGACCTACGAGCAGTACTTC.

This chain connects TRBV2 to TRBJ1-2; TRBD1 aligns across 7 bases. The CDR3 consists of 13 residues. J lost 6 bases, V lost 3 bases, and 4 bases had no gene match. CDR1 and CDR2 from the germline V gene are SNHLY and FYNNEI. CDR3 protein: CASSDEGADGYTF. DNA of the CDR3: TGTGCCAGCAGTGACGAGGGGGCCGATGGCTACACCTTC.

CDR3 sequence (DNA): TGTGCCAGCAGTTTTGTAGCGGGACAGGGGAACACTGAAGCTTTCTTT. Amino acids: CASSFVAGQGNTEAFF. V usage is TRBV28 and J usage is TRBJ1-1; 9 bases are a match to TRBD1. Germline V gene sequence: CDR1 MDHEN, CDR2 SYDVKM. The CDR3 loop spans 16 amino acids. V was pared by 3 bases and J by 1 base, with 6 bases of the junction left unmatched.

V and J are TRBV6-2 or TRBV6-3 and TRBJ1-6; TRBD1 might be the D (6 bases). Trimming pared 2 bases from V and 9 bases from J, leaving 14 bases between. CDR1 and CDR2 from the germline V gene are MNHEY and SVGEGT. CDR3 length equals 15 residues. Here the CDR3 reads CASSYAGTPSSPLHF. For the CDR3, the DNA is TGTGCCAGCAGTTACGCCGGGACACCGTCTTCACCCCTCCACTTT.

The chain employs TRBV19 and TRBJ1-1, with D perhaps matching TRBD1 (5 bases). The V and J ends lost 3 bases and 6 bases respectively, with 17 bases between them. CDR3 length equals 15 residues. Germline V CDR1 and CDR2: LNHDA, SQIVND (reference sequence). DNA for the CDR3: TGTGCCAGTAGTATTATGGGATCACAGGTGGCTGAAGCTTTCTTT. This encodes CASSIMGSQVAEAFF.

V and J are TRBV11-2 and TRBJ1-1, with 9 bases aligning to TRBD1. The CDR3 has 12 residues. Losses at the gene ends were 5 bases for V and 8 bases for J; bases not matched to a gene: 3. The germline V gene has CDR1 SGHAT and CDR2 FQNNGV. The CDR3 spells CASSRQGEEAFF. In nucleotides, the CDR3 is TGTGCCAGCAGCCGACAGGGGGAAGAAGCTTTCTTT.

The rearrangement joins TRBV2 to TRBJ2-1, with a possible D match to TRBD1 (5 bases). Trimming took off 5 bases at V and 6 bases at J, with 8 bases between the two ends. Germline CDR1 reads SNHLY; CDR2 reads FYNNEI. The CDR3 is made up of 12 amino acids. This chain's CDR3 is CASSQGRNEQFF. The CDR3 DNA reads as TGTGCCAGCAGTCAGGGTCGCAATGAGCAGTTCTTC.

This chain uses TRBV6-2 or TRBV6-3 with TRBJ1-6; a weak D match, TRBD1 (5 bases). The germline V and J ends were trimmed by 2 bases and 3 bases, with 20 bases remaining between them. The germline gives CDR1 MNHEY, CDR2 SVGEGT. The CDR3 has 19 amino acids. CDR3 coding DNA: TGTGCCAGCAGTTACCCTTCCCATTTCGGACAAAGCTATAATTCACCCCTCCACTTT. Its translation is CASSYPSHFGQSYNSPLHF.

In DNA form, the CDR3 reads TGTGCCATCAGGGCTCGGGGTTCCGCTTCTAACTATGGCTACACCTTC. It specifies CAIRARGSASNYGYTF. The chain links TRBV10-3 to TRBJ1-2; unclear D gene. The germline V gene encodes CDR1 ENHRY and CDR2 SYGVKD. Trimming removed 6 bases at V and 0 bases at J, with 17 bases between. This CDR3 has 16 residues.

This sequence joins TRBV6-1 and TRBJ2-2, with D tentatively TRBD2 (5 bases). Germline CDR1 and CDR2: MNHNS and SASEGT. Trimming left V 7 bases short and J 8 bases short, with 11 bases between. This CDR3 is built from 12 residues. The CDR3 sequence is CASTQRQGELFF. Written as DNA, the CDR3 is TGTGCCAGCACCCAGCGGCAAGGGGAGCTGTTTTTT.

The rearrangement uses TRBV30 and TRBJ2-3, with D perhaps TRBD2 (6 bases). Germline CDR1 reads GTSNPN; CDR2 reads SVGIG (reference sequence). The V end was cut by 0 bases, the J end by 2 bases, with 12 bases between. CDR3 length equals 15 residues. The CDR3 spells CAWSVGSGLTDTQYF. The CDR3 coding sequence is TGTGCCTGGAGTGTGGGTAGCGGCCTCACAGATACGCAGTATTTT.

The chain has TRBV6-5 and TRBJ1-1; TRBD1 might be the D (6 bases). V lost 8 bases to trimming and J lost 0 bases, with 13 bases between them. Per germline, CDR1 MNHEY and CDR2 SVGAGI. CDR3 size: 14 residues. CDR3 coding DNA: TGTGCCAGCGGGTCTCAGGGGCTGAACACTGAAGCTTTCTTT. This codes for CASGSQGLNTEAFF.

The chain couples TRBV29-1 to TRBJ1-5; D is possibly TRBD1 (5 bases). CDR1 is SQVTM, CDR2 ANQGSEA, per germline. The CDR3 contains 13 residues. V was trimmed by 5 bases and J by 4 bases, leaving 12 bases between them. The DNA for the CDR3 is TGCAGCGTTATACCCAGGGATAATCAGCCCCAGCATTTT. Translation gives CSVIPRDNQPQHF. The entire variable domain, with the rest obtained from reference TRBV29-1 and TRBJ1-5, is as follows: SAVISQKPSRDICQRGTSLTIQCQVDSQVTMMFWYRQQPGQSLTLIATANQGSEATYESGFVIDKFPISRPNLTFSTLTVSNMSPEDSSIYLCSVIPRDNQPQHFGDGTRLSIL.

This rearrangement joins TRBV4-3 to TRBJ2-1; the D gene is possibly TRBD2 (6 bases). This CDR3 region has 15 residues. The V gene lost 5 bases and the J gene lost 3 bases, with 14 bases spanning the gap. The V gene's germline CDR1 is LGHNA and CDR2 YSLEER. Written as DNA, the CDR3 is TGCGCCAGCAGCTACTCCGGGGGAAGCTACAATGAGCAGTTCTTC. Protein sequence: CASSYSGGSYNEQFF.

The chain combines TRBV19 with TRBJ2-5; weak D call: TRBD2 (5 bases). This CDR3 is 12 amino acids long. Germline loops: CDR1 LNHDA, CDR2 SQIVND (reference sequence). Deletions cut 8 bases from V and 5 bases from J, with 12 bases between. As DNA, the CDR3 is TGTGCCAGTGGTCTTCGAGGGGAGACCCAGTACTTC. It specifies CASGLRGETQYF.

The chain joins TRBV12-3 or TRBV12-4 to TRBJ1-2, with TRBD1 matching 7 bases. J gave up 14 bases and V 6 bases, and 15 bases lay outside the gene matches. The CDR3 length is 13 residues. The CDR3 here is CASSPGQASGVTF. CDR3 nucleotide sequence: TGTGCCAGCAGCCCCGGACAGGCCTCTGGAGTGACCTTC.

The CDR3 is CATGFPYEQYF. The CDR3 DNA reads as TGTGCCACGGGTTTTCCCTACGAGCAGTACTTC. V and J are TRBV10-3 and TRBJ2-7; D is undetermined. There are 11 residues in the CDR3. V lost 10 bases and J 2 bases, leaving 9 bases between the germline ends. Germline CDR1 and CDR2: ENHRY and SYGVKD.

There are a few counts of this clone. The J gene is TRBJ1-2, the V gene TRBV5-5; unclear D gene. The CDR3 sequence is 13 residues long. Germline CDR1 and CDR2: SGHKS and YYEKEE (reference sequence). V dropped 3 bases and J dropped 4 bases, with 10 bases sitting between them. CDR3 loop: CASSYPGSYGYTF. The CDR3 region has the DNA TGTGCCAGCAGCTATCCGGGGTCCTATGGCTACACCTTC.

The rearrangement links TRBV6-1 to TRBJ1-2, with 12 nucleotides matching TRBD1. The CDR3 is 15 amino acids. Trimming removed 2 bases from V and 7 bases from J; junction bases left unmatched: 5. In germline, CDR1 is MNHNS, CDR2 SASEGT. The CDR3 loop reads CASSEHGTGGFGYTF. In DNA, the CDR3 is TGTGCCAGCAGTGAACACGGGACAGGGGGCTTTGGCTACACCTTC.

The V and J genes are TRBV29-1 and TRBJ2-2, with TRBD2 matching 8 bases. The CDR3 length is 13 residues. CDR1 is SQVTM and CDR2 is ANQGSEA in the germline V gene. Trimming cost V 6 bases and J 0 bases; bases outside gene matches: 0. CDR3 bases: TGCAGCGTGCGGGGGGCGAACACCGGGGAGCTGTTTTTT. It yields the protein CSVRGANTGELFF.

The chain has TRBV5-6 and TRBJ2-1, with D perhaps matching TRBD2 (6 bases). V gave up 7 bases and J gave up 4 bases, with 12 bases separating them. Germline V gene sequence: CDR1 SGHDT, CDR2 YYEEEE. There are 13 residues in the CDR3. The CDR3 spells CASLHGGYNEQFF. The CDR3 nucleotides read TGTGCCAGCCTCCATGGGGGGTACAATGAGCAGTTCTTC.

V is TRBV6-4 and J is TRBJ1-1, with D possibly TRBD1 on 5 matching bases. The ends were cut back, 8 bases at V and 1 base at J, with 11 bases in the middle. Germline V gives CDR1 MRHNA, CDR2 SNTAGT. This CDR3 has 13 amino acids. CDR3 nucleotide sequence: TGTGCCAGCTCACAGGTTTGGAACACTGAAGCTTTCTTT. Translated, it gives CASSQVWNTEAFF.

The chain couples TRBV5-1 to TRBJ2-3; tentative D call: TRBD2 (6 bases). The CDR3 is 15 residues long. V was pared by 0 bases and J by 5 bases, with 13 bases between. Germline V gene lookup returns CDR1 SGHRS and CDR2 YFSETQ. The CDR3 loop is CASSLGGRELDTQYF. The DNA of the CDR3 is TGCGCCAGCAGCTTGGGTGGTCGGGAGTTAGATACGCAGTATTTT.

This CDR3 reads CASSHQQREDPGELFF. CDR3 DNA: TGTGCCAGCAGTCACCAACAGCGGGAGGACCCCGGGGAGCTGTTTTTT. V gene TRBV6-2 or TRBV6-3 combines with J gene TRBJ2-2; TRBD2 agrees at 9 bases. V trimming: 5 bases; J trimming: 6 bases; junction bases outside the gene matches: 10. Per germline, CDR1 MNHEY and CDR2 SVGEGT. CDR3 length equals 16 residues.

The V and J genes are TRBV28 and TRBJ2-1, with 11 bases aligning to TRBD2. This CDR3 contains 16 residues. The germline CDR1 and CDR2 sequences are MDHEN and SYDVKM. J lost 3 bases, V lost 3 bases, and 4 bases had no gene match. The CDR3 here is CASSFIGTSGYNEQFF. CDR3 in DNA: TGTGCCAGCAGTTTTATCGGGACTAGCGGCTACAATGAGCAGTTCTTC.

V usage is TRBV4-2 and J usage is TRBJ1-4; 9 bases are shared with TRBD1. V lost 1 base and J lost 7; bases outside the gene matches: 1. The germline V gene has CDR1 LGHNA and CDR2 YNFKEQ. The CDR3 spans 14 residues. CDR3 DNA sequence: TGTGCCAGCAGCCAAGGGACAGGGGTTGAAAAACTGTTTTTT. It codes for CASSQGTGVEKLFF.

This chain links TRBV6-7 with TRBJ2-6; maybe TRBD2 (6 bases). TRBV6-7 is an ORF for which the function is uncertain. The CDR3 length is 16 residues. The V end lost 10 bases, the J end lost 2 bases, and 18 bases lay between the germline ends. CDR3 nucleotide sequence: TGTGCCACCACCCCCGGAGGGCCGACTGGGGCCAACGTCCTGACTTTC. Translation: CATTPGGPTGANVLTF.

The V call is TRBV5-6, the J call TRBJ2-3, with 10 bases that match TRBD2. The germline V gene encodes CDR1 SGHDT and CDR2 YYEEEE. CDR3 size: 15 residues. V was pared by 5 bases and J by 5 bases, with 8 bases of the junction left unmatched. The CDR3 loop reads CASRVSGGARDTQYF. As DNA, the CDR3 is TGTGCCAGCAGGGTCAGCGGGGGGGCACGAGATACGCAGTATTTT.